The present entry profiles one TCR beta chain with its context. Its antigen is unidentified. These data originate in a study of shared clonotypes between healthy human individuals. Whole-study results and caveats: Clonotypes shared by all four donors outscored non-shared clonotypes in generation probability.

V was pared by 6 bases and J by 4 bases, with 8 bases of the junction left unmatched. In germline, CDR1 is LNHDA, CDR2 SQIVND (reference sequence). This CDR3 has 14 residues. Clones were read by immunoSEQ multiplex PCR, and TCRdb kept only the in-frame ones, dropping some. The table has around 240,000 clones, 65% seen once. This TCR was sampled from a man under 40 in good health. The sample taken for sequencing was memory CD4+ T cells sorted from blood. The subset here: CD45RA-negative fraction. The chain uses TRBV19 and TRBJ2-7; 8 bases line up with TRBD2. The CDR3 reads CASRRAGAEYEQYF. The DNA of the CDR3 is TGTGCCAGTAGAAGAGCGGGAGCTGAGTACGAGCAGTACTTC.